This TCR beta chain came from a study of blood T cell repertoires in COVID-19. Across the whole study: Both acute and convalescent COVID-19 samples were obtained from the United States, Italy and Spain. Sample material is recorded as cDNA or gDNA derived from T cells, B-cell-depleted T cells, or PBMCs.

From germline, CDR1 is LNHDA and CDR2 SQIVND (reference sequence). Trimming left V 7 bases short and J 0 bases short, with 10 bases between. CDR3 size: 14 residues. Libraries were prepared by immunoSEQ multiplex PCR; TCRdb keeps only in-frame clonotypes and omits some of them. The data hold some 150,000 clones, with about four fifths observed a single time. Sequencing was done on a sample of peripheral blood. This receptor was obtained from a man between 35 and 55 years old who had recovered from COVID-19. The gene calls are TRBV19 and TRBJ1-5; TRBD1 might be the D (6 bases). This CDR3 reads CASNGQFSNQPQHF. The CDR3 coding sequence is TGTGCCAGTAACGGACAGTTTAGCAATCAGCCCCAGCATTTT. The whole variable domain, filled in from reference TRBV19 and TRBJ1-5, reads DGGITQSPKYLFRKEGQNVTLSCEQNLNHDAMYWYRQDPGQGLRLIYYSQIVNDFQKGDIAEGYSVSREKKESFPLTVTSAQKNPTAFYLCASNGQFSNQPQHFGDGTRLSIL.